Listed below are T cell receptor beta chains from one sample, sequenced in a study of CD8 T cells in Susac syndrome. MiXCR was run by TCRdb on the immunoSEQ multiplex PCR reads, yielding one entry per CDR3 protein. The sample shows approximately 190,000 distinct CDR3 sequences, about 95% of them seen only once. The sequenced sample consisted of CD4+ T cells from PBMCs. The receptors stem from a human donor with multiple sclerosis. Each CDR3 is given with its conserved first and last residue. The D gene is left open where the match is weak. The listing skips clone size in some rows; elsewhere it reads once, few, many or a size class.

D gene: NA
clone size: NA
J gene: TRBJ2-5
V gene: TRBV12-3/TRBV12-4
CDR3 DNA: TGTGCCAGCAGTCAGGATTCCCGCGGAGAGACCCAGTACTTC
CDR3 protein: CASSQDSRGETQYF

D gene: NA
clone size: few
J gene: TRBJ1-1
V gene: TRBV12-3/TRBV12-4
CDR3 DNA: TGTGCCAGCAGTTCTCAGTTGAACACTGAAGCTTTCTTT
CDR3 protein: CASSSQLNTEAFF

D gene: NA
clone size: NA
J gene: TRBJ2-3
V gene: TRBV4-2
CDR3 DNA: TGTGCCAGCAGCCAAGGGGGGACTTTTTCCACAGATACGCAGTATTTT
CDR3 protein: CASSQGGTFSTDTQYF

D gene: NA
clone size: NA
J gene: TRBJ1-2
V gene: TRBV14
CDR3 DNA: TGTGCCAGCAGTGAGACTGTTAACTATGGCTACACCTTC
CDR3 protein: CASSETVNYGYTF

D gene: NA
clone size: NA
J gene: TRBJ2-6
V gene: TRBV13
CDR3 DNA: TGTGCCAGCAGCTTAGCAAACAGGCCGAGCTCTGGGGCCAACGTCCTGACTTTC
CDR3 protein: CASSLANRPSSGANVLTF

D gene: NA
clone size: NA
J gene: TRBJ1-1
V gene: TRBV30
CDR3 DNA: TGTGCCTGGAGGAACCAGGACACTGAAGCTTTCTTT
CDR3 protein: CAWRNQDTEAFF

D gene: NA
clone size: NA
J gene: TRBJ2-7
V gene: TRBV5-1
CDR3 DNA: TGCGCCAGCAGCTTGGAGGGGCTAGGCGAGCAGTACTTC
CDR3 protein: CASSLEGLGEQYF

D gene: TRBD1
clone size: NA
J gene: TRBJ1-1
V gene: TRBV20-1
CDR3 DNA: TGCAGTGCCAAGCCCCCTCAGGGGGCCGGCACTGAAGCTTTCTTT
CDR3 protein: CSAKPPQGAGTEAFF

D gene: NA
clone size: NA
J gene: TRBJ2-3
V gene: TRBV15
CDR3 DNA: TGTGCCACCAGAGGCAGGGATGTGGCAGATACGCAGTATTTT
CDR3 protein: CATRGRDVADTQYF

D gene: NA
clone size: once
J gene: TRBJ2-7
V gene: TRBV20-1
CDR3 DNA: TGCAGTGCCCAAAGAATGGGGCAGGGCCTGTACGAGCAGTACTTC
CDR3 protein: CSAQRMGQGLYEQYF

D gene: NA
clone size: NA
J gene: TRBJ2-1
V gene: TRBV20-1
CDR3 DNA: TGCAGTGCTCGGGGTATAGCGGACTACAATGAGCAGTTCTTC
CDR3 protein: CSARGIADYNEQFF

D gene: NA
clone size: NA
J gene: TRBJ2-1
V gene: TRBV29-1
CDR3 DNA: TGCAGCGTCCAAACGGAGGGGGCCGCCTACAATGAGCGGTTCTTC
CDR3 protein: CSVQTEGAAYNERFF

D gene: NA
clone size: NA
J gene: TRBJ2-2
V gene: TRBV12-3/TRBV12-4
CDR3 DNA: TGTGCCAGCACCCTCAACCCTTCCCCGAACACCGGGGAGCTGTTTTTT
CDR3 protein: CASTLNPSPNTGELFF

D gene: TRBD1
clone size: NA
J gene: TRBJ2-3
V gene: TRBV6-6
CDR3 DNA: TGTGCCAGCAGTACCGGGACAGGGGGCACAGATACGCAGTATTTT
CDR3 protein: CASSTGTGGTDTQYF

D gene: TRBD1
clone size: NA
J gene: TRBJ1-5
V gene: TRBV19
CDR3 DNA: TGTGCCAGTCGTGATGGACAGGGTGGACAGCCCCAGCATTTT
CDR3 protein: CASRDGQGGQPQHF

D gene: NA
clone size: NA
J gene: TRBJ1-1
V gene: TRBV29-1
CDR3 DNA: TGCAGCGTTCAGAAATGGACGGGTGAAGCTTTCTTT
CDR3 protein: CSVQKWTGEAFF

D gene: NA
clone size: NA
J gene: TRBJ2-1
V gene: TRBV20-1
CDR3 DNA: TGCAGTGCTTTCGGGGGCCTTAGCTCCTACAATGAGCAGTTCTTC
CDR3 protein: CSAFGGLSSYNEQFF

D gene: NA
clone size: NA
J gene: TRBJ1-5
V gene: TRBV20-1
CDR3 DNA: TGCAGTGCGTACGCAGGGGAGGGCAATCAGCCCCAGCATTTT
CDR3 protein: CSAYAGEGNQPQHF

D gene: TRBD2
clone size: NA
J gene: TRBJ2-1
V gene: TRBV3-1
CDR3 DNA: TGTGCCAGCAGCCACTACTATCGGCAGGGTGTTAGCGGGGCTCGGAATGAGCAGTTCTTC
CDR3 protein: CASSHYYRQGVSGARNEQFF

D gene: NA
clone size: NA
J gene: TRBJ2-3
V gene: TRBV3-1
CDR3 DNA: TGTGCCAGCAGCCGGCCGGGGAAAAGCACAGATACGCAGTATTTT
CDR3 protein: CASSRPGKSTDTQYF

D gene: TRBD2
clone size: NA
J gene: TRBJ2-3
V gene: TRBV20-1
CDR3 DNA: TGCAGTGCTCCTTTAGCGGGGCTCACAGATACGCAGTATTTT
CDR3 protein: CSAPLAGLTDTQYF

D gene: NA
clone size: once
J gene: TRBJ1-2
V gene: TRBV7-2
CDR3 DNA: TGTGCCAGCAGCTTAGCGACCGTCGGGAACTATGGCTACACCTTC
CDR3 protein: CASSLATVGNYGYTF

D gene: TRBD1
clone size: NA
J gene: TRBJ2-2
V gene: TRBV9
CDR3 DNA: TGTGCCAGCAGCGTAAGACAGGGCGGCGGGGAGCTGTTTTTT
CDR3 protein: CASSVRQGGGELFF

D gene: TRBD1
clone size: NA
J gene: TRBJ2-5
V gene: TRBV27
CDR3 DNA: TGTGCCAGCAGGGTAAGACAGGGGGCACAACCCCCATATACGGCGGAGACCCAGTACTTC
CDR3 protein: CASRVRQGAQPPYTAETQYF

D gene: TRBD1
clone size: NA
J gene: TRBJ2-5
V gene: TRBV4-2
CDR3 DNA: TGTGCCAGCAGCCAGGAACCGGGACAGGGGGCAGAGACCCAGTACTTC
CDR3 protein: CASSQEPGQGAETQYF

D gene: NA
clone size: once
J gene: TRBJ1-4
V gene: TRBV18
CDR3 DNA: TGTGCCAGCTCACCGCCGAGGACCTACGAAAAACTGTTTTTT
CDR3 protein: CASSPPRTYEKLFF

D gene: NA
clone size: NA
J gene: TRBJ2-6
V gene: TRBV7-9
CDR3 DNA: TGTGCCAGCACCCCCTTCTCTGGGGCCAACGTCCTGACTTTC
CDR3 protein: CASTPFSGANVLTF

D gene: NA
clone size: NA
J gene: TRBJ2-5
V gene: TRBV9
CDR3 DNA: TGTGCCAGCAGCCCTCTGACAGGCGAAGGGACCCAGTACTTC
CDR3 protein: CASSPLTGEGTQYF

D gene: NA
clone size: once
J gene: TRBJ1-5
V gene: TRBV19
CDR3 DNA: TGTGCCAGTAGGACCTATCCCCCCGAGGAGTACCAGCCCCAGCATTTT
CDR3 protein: CASRTYPPEEYQPQHF

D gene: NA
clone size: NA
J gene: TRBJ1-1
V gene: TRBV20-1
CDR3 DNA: TGCACCGCCCCAGGTATGAACACTGAAGCTTTCTTT
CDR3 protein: CTAPGMNTEAFF

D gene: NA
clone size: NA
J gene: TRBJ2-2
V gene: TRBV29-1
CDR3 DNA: TGCAGCGTCGGGAAATCAGGGAACACCGGGGAGCTGTTTTTT
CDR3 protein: CSVGKSGNTGELFF

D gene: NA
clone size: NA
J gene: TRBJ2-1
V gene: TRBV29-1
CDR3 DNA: TGCAGCGTTGAGGAGGTTGGGGGGAGACGTTACAATGAGCAGTTCTTC
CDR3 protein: CSVEEVGGRRYNEQFF

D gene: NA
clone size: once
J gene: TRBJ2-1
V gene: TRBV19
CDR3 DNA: TGTGCCAGTAGGAAAAATCTCAATGAGCAGTTCTTC
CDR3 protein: CASRKNLNEQFF

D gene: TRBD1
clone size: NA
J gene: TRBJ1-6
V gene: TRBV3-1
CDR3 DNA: TGTGCCAGCAGCCAAGATCTTCCAGGGCAGGGGGCCAATTCACCCCTCCACTTT
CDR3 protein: CASSQDLPGQGANSPLHF

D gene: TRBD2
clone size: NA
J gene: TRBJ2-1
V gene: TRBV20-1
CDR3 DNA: TGCAGTGCTAGAGGAACTAGCGGTACCCGGCAGTTCTTC
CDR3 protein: CSARGTSGTRQFF

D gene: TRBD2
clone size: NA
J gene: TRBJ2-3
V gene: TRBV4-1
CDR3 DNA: TGCGCCAGCGTGGGACTAGCGGGTAGCACAGATACGCAGTATTTT
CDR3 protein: CASVGLAGSTDTQYF

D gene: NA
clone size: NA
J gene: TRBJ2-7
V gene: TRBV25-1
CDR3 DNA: TGTGCCAGCAGTCCAGGGCTTCGAGGGAACGAGCAGTACTTC
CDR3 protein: CASSPGLRGNEQYF

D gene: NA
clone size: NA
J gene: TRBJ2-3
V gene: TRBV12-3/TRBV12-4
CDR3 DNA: TGTGCCAGCAGTTCGGAAGGTACGCAGTATTTT
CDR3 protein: CASSSEGTQYF

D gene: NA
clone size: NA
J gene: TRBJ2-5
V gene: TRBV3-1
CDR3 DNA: TGTGCCAGCAGCCAAGAACCCAGGAGCCAAGAGACCCAGTACTTC
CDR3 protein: CASSQEPRSQETQYF

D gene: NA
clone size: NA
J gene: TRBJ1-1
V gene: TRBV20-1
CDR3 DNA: TGCAGTGCTAGAGAATACAGCTACACTGAAGCTTTCTTT
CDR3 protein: CSAREYSYTEAFF

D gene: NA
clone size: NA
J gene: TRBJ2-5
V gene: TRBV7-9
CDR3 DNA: TGTGCCAGCAGCCCCAGGGTCCGGTTGACCCAGTACTTC
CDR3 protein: CASSPRVRLTQYF

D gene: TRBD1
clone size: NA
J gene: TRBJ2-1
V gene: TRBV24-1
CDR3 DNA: TGTGCCGCTGGGACAGGGTCCTACAATGAGCAGTTCTTC
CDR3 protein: CAAGTGSYNEQFF

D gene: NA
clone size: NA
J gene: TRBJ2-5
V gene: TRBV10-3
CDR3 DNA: TGTGCCTCCCTCGGACAGCTACAAGAGACCCAGTACTTC
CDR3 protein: CASLGQLQETQYF

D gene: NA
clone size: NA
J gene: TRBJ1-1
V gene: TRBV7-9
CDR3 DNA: TGTGCCAGCAGCTATATCAGGGGAGGTATCACTGAAGCTTTCTTT
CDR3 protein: CASSYIRGGITEAFF

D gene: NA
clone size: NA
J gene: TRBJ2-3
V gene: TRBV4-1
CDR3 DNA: TGCGCCAGCAGCGGGTCGCGGGACTTTACTAGCACAGATACGCAGTATTTT
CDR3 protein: CASSGSRDFTSTDTQYF

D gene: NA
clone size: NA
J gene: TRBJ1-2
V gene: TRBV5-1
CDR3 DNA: TGCGCCAGCAGCTCCAACAGGGTTTCCGGCTACACCTTC
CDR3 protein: CASSSNRVSGYTF

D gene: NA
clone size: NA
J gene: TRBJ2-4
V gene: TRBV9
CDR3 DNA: TGTGCCAGCAGCCTAACGGGGGGACAAGGCTTAAACATTCAGTACTTC
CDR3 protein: CASSLTGGQGLNIQYF